This T cell receptor (beta chain) was observed in a study of cytomegalovirus exposure and HLA in healthy donors. The overall study: Within the Caucasian-associated ancestry cluster were around 80% of the approximately 370 genotyped donors.

The primer mix had 60 Vbeta and 13 Jbeta primers. The method was immunoSEQ multiplex PCR; TCRdb's version includes in-frame clones alone and lacks a portion of them. This table lists about 32,000 clones. Study-wide results and caveats: In a later analysis, HLA-associated TCR beta chains were more clonally expanded than equally common others. Later analysis suggested most CMV-associated TCR beta chains were HLA-restricted.

Worth noting for this clone: The antigen is not known.

The specimen sequenced was PBMCs. This sequence originates from a female donor in good health and CMV-seronegative.

DNA for the CDR3: TGTGCCAGCAGTTTAGAGGGACAGGGGGCCTACAATGAGCAGTTCTTC. This gives the protein CASSLEGQGAYNEQFF. The genes are TRBV28 and TRBJ2-1; 11 nucleotides align to TRBD1. CDR3 length equals 16 residues. CDR1 and CDR2 (germline): MDHEN, SYDVKM. V shed 2 bases and J 2 bases; nucleotides not matched to a gene: 2.